Described below is a single T cell receptor beta chain sequence and its context. Germline V gives CDR1 MNHEY, CDR2 SVGEGT. The V gene end was trimmed by 2 bases and the J gene end by 3 bases; junction bases not matched to a gene: 6. The CDR3 totals 16 residues. The sample is drawn from a study of blood T cell repertoires in COVID-19. TCRdb keeps only in-frame clones here, not all; method: immunoSEQ multiplex PCR. The profile covers over 55,000 clones, with around 81% appearing a single time and about 8.8% taken by the ten largest. The source is a man of 80 years or more with COVID-19, enrolled during active disease. The chain has TRBV6-2 or TRBV6-3 and TRBJ1-2; 10 bases are a match to TRBD1. The sample was peripheral blood. CDR3 sequence reads: CASSYRRDRGDYGYTF. The DNA of the CDR3 is TGTGCCAGCAGTTACCGCCGGGACAGGGGTGACTATGGCTACACCTTC.